A single sample is the source of the 4 T cell receptor beta chains below, sequenced in a study of blood T cell repertoires in COVID-19. Method: immunoSEQ multiplex PCR; TCRdb's copy keeps in-frame clones and lacks some. This table holds about 320,000 clones, about nine tenths found once. Sequenced input: PBMCs or T cells enriched from blood (not recorded which). These receptors were taken from a woman between 18 and 29 years old who had recovered from COVID-19.

This rearrangement joins TRBV3-1 (or the pseudogene TRBV3-2) to TRBJ2-1; 10 positions agree with TRBD2. J was trimmed by 8 bases and V by 0 bases; bases with no gene match: 16. The germline gives CDR1 LGHDT, CDR2 YNNKEL (reference sequence). The CDR3 loop spans 19 amino acids. The DNA of the CDR3 is TGTGCCAGCAGCCAAGATTTGGCGCTAGCGGGGGAGCGCCGTCATGAGCAGTTCTTC. The encoded protein is CASSQDLALAGERRHEQFF.

The table lists this clone with a few counts. Other nucleotide sequences in the sample specify the same CDR3. V and J are TRBV5-1 and TRBJ2-7; TRBD1 matches at 11 bases. The V segment lost 5 bases and the J segment 4 bases; nucleotides outside the gene matches: 2. The CDR3 is 13 residues long. The germline gives CDR1 SGHRS, CDR2 YFSETQ. CDR3 nucleotides: TGCGCCAGCAGAGGACAGGGGGCGTACGAGCAGTACTTC. Its translation is CASRGQGAYEQYF.

CDR3 nucleotide sequence: TGTGCCAGCAGCCCCGGGCACAGGTCCGATGGCTACACCTTC. This translates into CASSPGHRSDGYTF. J is TRBJ1-2 and V is TRBV9, with D perhaps TRBD1 (5 bases). Germline assignment: CDR1 SGDLS and CDR2 YYNGEE. There are 14 residues in the CDR3. Trimming pared 4 bases from V and 6 bases from J, leaving 16 bases between.

The J gene is TRBJ1-5, the V gene TRBV27; D is unresolved. Per the germline V gene, CDR1 is MNHEY and CDR2 is SMNVEV (reference sequence). Between the trimmed V and J ends, which lost 5 bases and 4 bases, there was a span of 15 bases. The CDR3 consists of 15 residues. CDR3 coding DNA: TGTGCCAGCAGTCGCCCGGGCCCGGGAAATCAGCCCCAGCATTTT. This translates into CASSRPGPGNQPQHF.